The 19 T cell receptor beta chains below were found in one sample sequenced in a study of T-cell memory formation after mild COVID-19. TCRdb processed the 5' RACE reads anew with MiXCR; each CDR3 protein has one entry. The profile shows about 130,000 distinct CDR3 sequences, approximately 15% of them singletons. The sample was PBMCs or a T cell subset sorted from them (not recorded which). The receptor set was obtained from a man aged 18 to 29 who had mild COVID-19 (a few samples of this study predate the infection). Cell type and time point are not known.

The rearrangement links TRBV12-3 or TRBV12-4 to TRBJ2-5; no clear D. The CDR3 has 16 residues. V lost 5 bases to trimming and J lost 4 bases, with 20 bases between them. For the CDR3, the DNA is TGTGCCAGCAGTCCCCCCGGGCCTGGAACTGGAGAGACCCAGTACTTC. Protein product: CASSPPGPGTGETQYF.

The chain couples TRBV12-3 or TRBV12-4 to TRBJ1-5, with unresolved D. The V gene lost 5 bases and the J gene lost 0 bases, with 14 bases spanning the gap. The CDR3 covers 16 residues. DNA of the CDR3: TGTGCCAGCAGTCCTCCGAGACATTTTAGCAATCAGCCCCAGCATTTT. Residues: CASSPPRHFSNQPQHF.

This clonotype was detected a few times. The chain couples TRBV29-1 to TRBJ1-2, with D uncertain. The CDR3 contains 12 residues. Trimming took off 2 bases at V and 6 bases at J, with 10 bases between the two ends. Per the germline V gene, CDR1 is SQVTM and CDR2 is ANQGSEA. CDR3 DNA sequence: TGCAGCGTTGAATACGAGGTGGATGGCTACACCTTC. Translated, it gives CSVEYEVDGYTF. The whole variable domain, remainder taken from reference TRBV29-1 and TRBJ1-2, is SAVISQKPSRDICQRGTSLTIQCQVDSQVTMMFWYRQQPGQSLTLIATANQGSEATYESGFVIDKFPISRPNLTFSTLTVSNMSPEDSSIYLCSVEYEVDGYTFGSGTRLTVV.

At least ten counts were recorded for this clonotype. CDR3 nucleotide sequence: TGTGCCAGCAGCTCGATAATATCAGATACGCAGTATTTT. This sequence encodes CASSSIISDTQYF. This chain joins TRBV7-3 and TRBJ2-3, with no clear D. CDR1 is SGHTA and CDR2 is FQGTGA in the germline V gene. Trimming took off 4 bases at V and 4 bases at J, with 9 bases between the two ends. The CDR3 runs to 13 residues.

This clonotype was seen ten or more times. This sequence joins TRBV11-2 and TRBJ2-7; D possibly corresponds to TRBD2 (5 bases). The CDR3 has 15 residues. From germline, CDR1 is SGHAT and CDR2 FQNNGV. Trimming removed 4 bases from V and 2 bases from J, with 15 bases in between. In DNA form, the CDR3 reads TGTGCCAGCAGCTCCCGACGGACGGAGGCCTACGAGCAGTACGTC. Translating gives CASSSRRTEAYEQYV.

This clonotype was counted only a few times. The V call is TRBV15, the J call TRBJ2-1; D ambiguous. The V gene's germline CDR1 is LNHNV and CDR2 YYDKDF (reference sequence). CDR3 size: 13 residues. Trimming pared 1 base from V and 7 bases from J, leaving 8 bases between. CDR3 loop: CATSRAAPNEQFF. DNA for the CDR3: TGTGCCACCAGCAGAGCTGCCCCAAATGAGCAGTTCTTC.

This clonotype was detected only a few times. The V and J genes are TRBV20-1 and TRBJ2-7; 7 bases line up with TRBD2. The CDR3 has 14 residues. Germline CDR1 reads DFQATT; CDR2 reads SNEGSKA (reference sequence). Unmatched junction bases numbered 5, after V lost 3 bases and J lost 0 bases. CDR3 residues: CSASLGGTSYEQYF. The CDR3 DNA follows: TGCAGTGCTAGTCTCGGGGGGACCTCCTACGAGCAGTACTTC.

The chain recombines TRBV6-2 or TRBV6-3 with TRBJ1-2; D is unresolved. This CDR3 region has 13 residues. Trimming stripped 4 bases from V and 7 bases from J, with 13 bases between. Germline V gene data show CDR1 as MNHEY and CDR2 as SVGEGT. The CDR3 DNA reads TGTGCCAGCAGTTCCGGGCCGGCTGTTGGCTACACCTTC. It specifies CASSSGPAVGYTF.

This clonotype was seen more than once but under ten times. CDR3 sequence: CATSDPGTEAFF. CDR3 bases: TGTGCCACCAGTGACCCAGGGACAGAAGCTTTCTTT. The genes are TRBV24-1 and TRBJ1-1, with D perhaps matching TRBD1 (6 bases). The CDR3 extends over 12 amino acids. Trimming left V 4 bases short and J 8 bases short, with 10 bases between. CDR1 is KGHDR, CDR2 SFDVKD, per germline.

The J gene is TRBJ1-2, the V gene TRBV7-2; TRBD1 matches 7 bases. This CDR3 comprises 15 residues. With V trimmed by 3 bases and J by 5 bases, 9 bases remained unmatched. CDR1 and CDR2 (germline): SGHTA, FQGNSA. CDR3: CASSFLSTGDYGYTF. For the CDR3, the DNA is TGTGCCAGCAGCTTCCTCTCTACAGGGGATTATGGCTACACCTTC.

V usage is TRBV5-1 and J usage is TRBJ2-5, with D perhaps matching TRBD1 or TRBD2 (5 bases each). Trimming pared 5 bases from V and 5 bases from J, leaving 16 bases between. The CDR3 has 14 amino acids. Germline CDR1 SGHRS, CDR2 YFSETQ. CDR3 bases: TGCGCCAGCAGTCGAGGGGCCGGTGAGGAGACCCAGTACTTC. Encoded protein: CASSRGAGEETQYF.

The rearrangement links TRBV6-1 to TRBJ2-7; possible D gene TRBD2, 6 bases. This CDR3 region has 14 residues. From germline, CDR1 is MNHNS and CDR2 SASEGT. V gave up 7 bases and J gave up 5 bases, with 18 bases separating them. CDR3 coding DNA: TGTGCCAGCATGAGGCAGGGAGGTACCCACGAGCAGTACGTC. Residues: CASMRQGGTHEQYV.

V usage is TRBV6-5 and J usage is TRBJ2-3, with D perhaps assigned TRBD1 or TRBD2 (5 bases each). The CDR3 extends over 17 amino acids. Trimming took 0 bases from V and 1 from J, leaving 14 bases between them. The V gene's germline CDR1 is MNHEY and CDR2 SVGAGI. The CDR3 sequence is CASSYSGELWGTDTQYF. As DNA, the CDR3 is TGTGCCAGCAGTTACTCGGGGGAGCTGTGGGGCACAGATACGCAGTATTTT.

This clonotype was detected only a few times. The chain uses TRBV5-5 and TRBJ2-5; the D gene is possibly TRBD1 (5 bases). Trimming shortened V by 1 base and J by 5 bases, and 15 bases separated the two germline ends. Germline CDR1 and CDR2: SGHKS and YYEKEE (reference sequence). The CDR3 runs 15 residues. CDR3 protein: CASSLMTAGLETQYF. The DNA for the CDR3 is TGTGCCAGCAGCTTGATGACAGCAGGTCTGGAGACCCAGTACTTC.

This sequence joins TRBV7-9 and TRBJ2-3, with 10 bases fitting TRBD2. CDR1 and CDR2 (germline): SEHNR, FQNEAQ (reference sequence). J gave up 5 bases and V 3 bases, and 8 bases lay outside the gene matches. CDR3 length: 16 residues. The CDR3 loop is CASSFGAGGPRDTQYF. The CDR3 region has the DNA TGTGCCAGCAGCTTTGGAGCGGGGGGGCCGAGAGATACGCAGTATTTT.

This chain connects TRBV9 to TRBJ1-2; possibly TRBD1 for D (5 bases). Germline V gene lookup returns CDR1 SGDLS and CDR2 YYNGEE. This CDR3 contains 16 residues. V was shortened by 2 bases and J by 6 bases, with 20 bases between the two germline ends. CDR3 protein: CASSVDPTDSIDGYTF. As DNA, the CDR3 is TGTGCCAGCAGCGTGGATCCGACAGATTCTATCGATGGCTACACCTTC. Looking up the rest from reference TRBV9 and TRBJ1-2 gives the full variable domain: DSGVTQTPKHLITATGQRVTLRCSPRSGDLSVYWYQQSLDQGLQFLIQYYNGEERAKGNILERFSAQQFPDLHSELNLSSLELGDSALYFCASSVDPTDSIDGYTFGSGTRLTVV.

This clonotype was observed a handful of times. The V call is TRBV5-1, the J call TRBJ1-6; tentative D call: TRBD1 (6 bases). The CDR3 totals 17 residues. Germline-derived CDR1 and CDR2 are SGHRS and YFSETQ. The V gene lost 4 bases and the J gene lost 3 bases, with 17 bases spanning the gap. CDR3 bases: TGCGCCAGCAGCCCACGACCCGGACAGATCTATAATTCACCCCTCCACTTT. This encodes CASSPRPGQIYNSPLHF.

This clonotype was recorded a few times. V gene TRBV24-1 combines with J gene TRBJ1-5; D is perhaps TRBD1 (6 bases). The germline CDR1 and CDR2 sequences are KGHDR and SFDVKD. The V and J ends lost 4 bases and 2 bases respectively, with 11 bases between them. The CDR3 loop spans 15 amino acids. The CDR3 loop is CATSETGRGNQPQHF. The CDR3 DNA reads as TGTGCCACCAGTGAGACAGGCAGGGGCAATCAGCCCCAGCATTTT.

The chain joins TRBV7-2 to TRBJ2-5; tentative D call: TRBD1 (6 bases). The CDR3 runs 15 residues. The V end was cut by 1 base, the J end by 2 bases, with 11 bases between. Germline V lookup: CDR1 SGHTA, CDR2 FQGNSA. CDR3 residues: CASSLGGLRQETQYF. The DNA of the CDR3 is TGTGCCAGCAGCTTAGGGGGGCTTAGACAAGAGACCCAGTACTTC.